Presented here are 27 T cell receptor beta chains from one specimen sequenced in a study of control samples from healthy donors and cancer patients (dated by TCRdb to between 2020 and 2021). Receptor libraries were prepared by the immunoSEQ multiplex PCR assay. TCRdb took over this immuneACCESS table, retaining in-frame rearrangements with V and J assigned. Such tables are incomplete; in checked studies, under half of the missing clones stem from an unresolved V gene, and the remainder is unexplained. The sample table shows some 150,000 clones, and 89% are seen once. The ten top clones hold 4.9% of the sample. The source material was blood. These receptors were taken from a man aged 30 to 45 in good health.

The CDR3 protein is CASSLAYGSTEAFF. CDR3 DNA sequence: TGTGCCAGCAGCTTAGCTTACGGGAGCACTGAAGCTTTCTTT. The J gene is TRBJ1-1, the V gene TRBV7-2; unclear D gene. The germline gives CDR1 SGHTA, CDR2 FQGNSA. The germline V and J ends were trimmed by 0 bases and 4 bases, with 9 bases remaining between them. CDR3 length: 14 amino acids.

The genes are TRBV6-5 and TRBJ1-4; no definite D call. The CDR3 has 15 amino acids. Trimming cost V 7 bases and J 0 bases, with 12 bases left between them. Per germline, CDR1 MNHEY and CDR2 SVGAGI. DNA of the CDR3: TGTGCCAGCACCCTGGGTACTGCAACTAATGAAAAACTGTTTTTT. This gives the protein CASTLGTATNEKLFF.

The chain has TRBV19 and TRBJ1-6; 11 nucleotides align to TRBD1. CDR1 is LNHDA and CDR2 is SQIVND in the germline V gene (reference sequence). Trimming took 4 bases from V and 12 from J; bases not matched to a gene: 11. This CDR3 comprises 16 residues. CDR3 in amino acids: CASSTSGTGGRRPLHF. As DNA, the CDR3 is TGTGCCAGTAGTACCTCCGGGACAGGGGGTCGACGACCCCTCCACTTT.

As concerns this clone: Other nucleotide sequences from this sample produce the same CDR3. The gene calls are TRBV15 and TRBJ1-2; the D is unclear. The CDR3 runs 14 residues. The germline CDR1 and CDR2 sequences are LNHNV and YYDKDF (reference sequence). V lost 0 bases and J lost 4, with 9 bases in between. The CDR3 protein is CATSRDRGSYGYTF. As DNA, the CDR3 is TGTGCCACCAGCAGAGATCGAGGGTCCTATGGCTACACCTTC.

This chain joins TRBV4-2 and TRBJ1-2; 9 nucleotides agree with TRBD1. In germline, CDR1 is LGHNA, CDR2 YNFKEQ. This CDR3 is built from 14 residues. V shed 5 bases, J shed 6 bases, and the junction held 7 bases outside the gene matches. The CDR3 sequence is CASSEGQGTNGYTF. The CDR3, as DNA: TGTGCCAGCAGCGAGGGACAGGGAACAAATGGCTACACCTTC.

This clone came up once. The V call is TRBV12-5, the J call TRBJ2-7, with TRBD2 identical over 12 bases. Germline V gene data show CDR1 as LGHNT and CDR2 as FRNRAP. V shed 5 bases and J 3 bases; nucleotides not matched to a gene: 8. CDR3 length: 16 amino acids. The CDR3 reads CASGARLAGAIYEQYF. For the CDR3, the DNA is TGTGCTAGTGGTGCCAGACTAGCGGGAGCTATCTACGAGCAGTACTTC.

The rearrangement links TRBV11-2 to TRBJ1-5; D may be TRBD1 (6 bases). The CDR3 is 15 amino acids. Trimming took off 0 bases at V and 4 bases at J, with 10 bases between the two ends. Germline lookup yields CDR1 SGHAT and CDR2 FQNNGV. The CDR3 DNA reads TGTGCCAGCAGCTTAGAACAGGGAAAAAATCAGCCCCAGCATTTT. This codes for CASSLEQGKNQPQHF. Full variable domain (rest looked up from reference TRBV11-2 and TRBJ1-5): EAGVAQSPRYKIIEKRQSVAFWCNPISGHATLYWYQQILGQGPKLLIQFQNNGVVDDSQLPKDRFSAERLKGVDSTLKIQPAKLEDSAVYLCASSLEQGKNQPQHFGDGTRLSIL.

The CDR3 region is CASSPGTHTDTQYF. CDR3 in DNA: TGTGCCAGCAGCCCCGGGACTCACACAGATACGCAGTATTTT. The rearrangement links TRBV5-4 to TRBJ2-3, with a possible D match to TRBD2 (6 bases). V lost 4 bases, J lost 2 bases, and 11 bases lay in between. CDR3 size: 14 residues. Looked up from germline, CDR1 is SGHNT and CDR2 is YYREEE (reference sequence).

This chain uses TRBV19 with TRBJ2-1; 7 nucleotides match TRBD2. The CDR3 is made up of 15 amino acids. V shed 3 bases and J 2 bases; nucleotides not matched to a gene: 4. Germline V gives CDR1 LNHDA, CDR2 SQIVND (reference sequence). Here the CDR3 reads CASSISAGAYNEQFF. DNA of the CDR3: TGTGCCAGTAGTATTTCTGCGGGGGCCTACAATGAGCAGTTCTTC.

The J gene is TRBJ2-2, the V gene TRBV5-1; the D gene is possibly TRBD2 (6 bases). Germline V lookup: CDR1 SGHRS, CDR2 YFSETQ. Trimming removed 4 bases from V and 5 bases from J, with 15 bases in between. This CDR3 has 15 residues. CDR3 coding DNA: TGCGCCAGCAGCCTTCAGGTAGCGGAGACCGGGGAGCTGTTTTTT. Residues: CASSLQVAETGELFF.

The chain links TRBV6-5 to TRBJ1-2; TRBD1 might be the D (5 bases). CDR3 length equals 14 residues. Germline CDR1 MNHEY, CDR2 SVGAGI. Trimming took off 0 bases at V and 8 bases at J, with 13 bases between the two ends. The CDR3 sequence is CASSYSREWGGYTF. CDR3 DNA sequence: TGTGCCAGCAGTTACTCAAGGGAGTGGGGCGGCTACACCTTC.

The gene calls are TRBV18 and TRBJ1-6; no clear D gene. Germline V gives CDR1 KGHSH, CDR2 LQKENI. V dropped 3 bases and J dropped 7 bases, with 16 bases sitting between them. This CDR3 has 16 residues. This CDR3 is CASSPIANRGNSPLHF. The CDR3 DNA reads as TGTGCCAGCTCACCGATTGCTAACCGAGGAAATTCACCCCTCCACTTT.

The genes are TRBV9 and TRBJ2-2, with D perhaps being TRBD1 or TRBD2 (5 bases each). V lost 2 bases to trimming and J lost 4 bases, with 12 bases between them. This CDR3 region has 15 residues. Germline V lookup: CDR1 SGDLS, CDR2 YYNGEE. The CDR3, as DNA: TGTGCCAGCAGCGTGTCCCCGAGGGGCACCGGGGAGCTGTTTTTT. Encoded protein: CASSVSPRGTGELFF.

The chain links TRBV24-1 to TRBJ2-3; weak D call: TRBD2 (6 bases). V was shortened by 10 bases and J by 0 bases, with 16 bases between the two germline ends. The CDR3 consists of 15 residues. CDR1 is KGHDR and CDR2 is SFDVKD in the germline V gene. Here the CDR3 DNA reads TGTGCCACTATGGACGGAGGGGATAGCACAGATACGCAGTATTTT. This translates into CATMDGGDSTDTQYF.

The chain employs TRBV15 and TRBJ2-2; D is unclear. Germline V gene data show CDR1 as LNHNV and CDR2 as YYDKDF (reference sequence). The CDR3 loop spans 16 amino acids. Trimming took 2 bases from V and 4 from J, leaving 14 bases between them. The CDR3 coding sequence is TGTGCCACCAGCAGAATTGCGGTTATAGGCACCGGGGAGCTGTTTTTT. Its protein is CATSRIAVIGTGELFF.

The chain joins TRBV7-8 to TRBJ2-3, with a tentative D call TRBD1 (5 bases). V was shortened by 2 bases and J by 2 bases, with 14 bases between the two germline ends. Germline CDR1 SGHVS, CDR2 FQNEAQ. The CDR3 loop spans 16 amino acids. The DNA for the CDR3 is TGTGCCAGCAGCTTAAGGGCAAACAGGCCCACAGATACGCAGTATTTT. Protein product: CASSLRANRPTDTQYF. Complete variable domain (other parts from reference TRBV7-8 and TRBJ2-3): GAGVSQSPRYKVAKRGQDVALRCDPISGHVSLFWYQQALGQGPEFLTYFQNEAQLDKSGLPSDRFFAERPEGSVSTLKIQRTQQEDSAVYLCASSLRANRPTDTQYFGPGTRLTVL.

There are a few counts of this clone. V gene TRBV7-9 combines with J gene TRBJ2-3; a weak D match, TRBD2 (6 bases). This CDR3 has 16 residues. CDR1 is SEHNR and CDR2 is FQNEAQ in the germline V gene (reference sequence). V lost 4 bases and J 1 base, leaving 15 bases between the germline ends. The CDR3 here is CASSYPKAGRTDTQYF. For the CDR3, the DNA is TGTGCCAGCAGCTACCCAAAAGCGGGCCGCACAGATACGCAGTATTTT.

In this sample, this clone turned up once. This chain uses TRBV5-5 with TRBJ2-7; either TRBD1 or TRBD2 may fit D (5 bases each). Germline V CDR1 and CDR2: SGHKS, YYEKEE (reference sequence). Trimming took 0 bases from V and 7 from J, leaving 17 bases between them. The CDR3 is made up of 15 amino acids. The CDR3 DNA reads as TGTGCCAGCAGCTTGGAGCAGGGACCCTCGGCGGAGCAGTACTTC. Encoded protein: CASSLEQGPSAEQYF.

The chain recombines TRBV7-2 with TRBJ1-6, with D possibly matching TRBD1 (6 bases). The CDR3 covers 17 residues. V was pared by 5 bases and J by 9 bases, with 23 bases between. Germline lookup yields CDR1 SGHTA and CDR2 FQGNSA. CDR3: CASSPDPPTGSGSPLHF. The CDR3 bases are TGTGCCAGCAGCCCGGACCCCCCCACAGGGTCGGGTTCACCCCTCCACTTT. The entire variable domain, with the rest obtained from reference TRBV7-2 and TRBJ1-6, is as follows: GAGVSQSPSNKVTEKGKDVELRCDPISGHTALYWYRQSLGQGLEFLIYFQGNSAPDKSGLPSDRFSAERTGGSVSTLTIQRTQQEDSAVYLCASSPDPPTGSGSPLHFGNGTRLTVT.

This chain connects TRBV7-2 to TRBJ2-7, with a weak D call TRBD2 (6 bases). The length of the CDR3 is 13 residues. Germline V lookup: CDR1 SGHTA, CDR2 FQGNSA. V was shortened by 1 base and J by 5 bases, with 9 bases between the two germline ends. Written as DNA, the CDR3 is TGTGCCAGCAGCTTAGTATGGGGGGACGAGCAGTACTTC. Translation gives CASSLVWGDEQYF.

This chain joins TRBV7-6 and TRBJ2-3; 14 bases are shared with TRBD2. From germline, CDR1 is SGHVS and CDR2 FNYEAQ. This CDR3 has 15 amino acids. V dropped 3 bases and J dropped 6; count of bases not matched to a gene: 2. CDR3 coding DNA: TGTGCCAGCAGCTTGGGACTAGCGGGAGCTGATACGCAGTATTTT. Its translation is CASSLGLAGADTQYF.

The rearrangement links TRBV5-1 to TRBJ2-2; D might be TRBD2 (5 bases). The CDR3 spans 13 residues. Germline V CDR1 and CDR2: SGHRS, YFSETQ. The V gene lost 0 bases and the J gene lost 5 bases, with 5 bases spanning the gap. The CDR3 DNA reads TGCGCCAGCAGCTTGGGCGGGACCGGGGAGCTGTTTTTT. It encodes CASSLGGTGELFF.

The V and J genes are TRBV18 and TRBJ1-4; D is uncertain. The CDR3 length is 16 residues. CDR1 and CDR2 from the germline V gene are KGHSH and LQKENI. The V and J ends lost 5 bases and 5 bases respectively, with 18 bases between them. Here the CDR3 reads CASSTVFGPENEKLFF. CDR3 in DNA: TGTGCCAGCTCAACTGTCTTCGGGCCCGAAAATGAAAAACTGTTTTTT. Drawing the rest from reference TRBV18 and TRBJ1-4, the complete variable domain is NAGVMQNPRHLVRRRGQEARLRCSPMKGHSHVYWYRQLPEEGLKFMVYLQKENIIDESGMPKERFSAEFPKEGPSILRIQQVVRGDSAAYFCASSTVFGPENEKLFFGSGTQLSVL.

This chain uses TRBV11-3 with TRBJ1-5, with a weak D call TRBD1 (5 bases). The CDR3 spans 16 residues. Per the germline V gene, CDR1 is SGHNT and CDR2 is YENEEA. V was pared by 3 bases and J by 1 base, with 13 bases between. CDR3 DNA sequence: TGTGCCAGCAGCTTGGGGGGATCTAAGAGCAATCAGCCCCAGCATTTT. Translated: CASSLGGSKSNQPQHF.

V is TRBV7-2 and J is TRBJ2-3; D uncertain. The V gene lost 5 bases and the J gene lost 7 bases, with 10 bases spanning the gap. This CDR3 is 12 amino acids long. Germline V gene lookup returns CDR1 SGHTA and CDR2 FQGNSA. The CDR3 sequence is CASSPTPNTQYF. CDR3 DNA sequence: TGTGCCAGCAGCCCCACCCCAAATACGCAGTATTTT. The whole variable domain, remainder taken from reference TRBV7-2 and TRBJ2-3, is GAGVSQSPSNKVTEKGKDVELRCDPISGHTALYWYRQSLGQGLEFLIYFQGNSAPDKSGLPSDRFSAERTGGSVSTLTIQRTQQEDSAVYLCASSPTPNTQYFGPGTRLTVL.

This clone showed up just a few times. The CDR3 loop reads CASIRTGNTIYF. The CDR3 DNA sequence: TGTGCCAGCATTAGAACTGGAAACACCATATATTTT. This chain joins TRBV12-3 or TRBV12-4 and TRBJ1-3; D is ambiguous. The CDR3 contains 12 residues. The V and J ends lost 7 bases and 2 bases respectively, with 6 bases between them.

This chain joins TRBV24-1 and TRBJ1-5; 7 bases align to TRBD1. Trimming removed 4 bases from V and 2 bases from J; junction bases left unmatched: 7. The V gene's germline CDR1 is KGHDR and CDR2 SFDVKD. This CDR3 comprises 16 residues. As DNA, the CDR3 is TGTGCCACCAGTGAAGCACAGGGGTTTGGCAATCAGCCCCAGCATTTT. It codes for CATSEAQGFGNQPQHF.